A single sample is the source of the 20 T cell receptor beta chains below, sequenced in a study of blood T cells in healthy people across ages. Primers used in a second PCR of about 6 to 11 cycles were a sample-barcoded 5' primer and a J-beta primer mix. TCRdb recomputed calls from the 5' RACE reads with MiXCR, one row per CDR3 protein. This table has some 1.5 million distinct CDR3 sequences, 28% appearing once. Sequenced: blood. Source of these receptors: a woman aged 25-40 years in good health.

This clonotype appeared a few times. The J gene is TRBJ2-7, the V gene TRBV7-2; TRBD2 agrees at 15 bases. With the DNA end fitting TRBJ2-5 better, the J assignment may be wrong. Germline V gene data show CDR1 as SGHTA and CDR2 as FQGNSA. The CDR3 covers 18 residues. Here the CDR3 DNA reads TGTGCCAGCAGCCCCAGGACTAGCGGGAGGGCCAGGGGGGAGACCCAGTACTTC. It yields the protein CASSPRTSGRARGETQYF.

The CDR3 region is CASSLVRMAVAYF. For the CDR3, the DNA is TGTGCCAGCAGCTTAGTCCGAATGGCAGTCGCGTACTTC. The chain joins TRBV7-2 to TRBJ2-4; D gene uncertain. The germline V gene encodes CDR1 SGHTA and CDR2 FQGNSA. The ends were cut back, 1 base at V and 15 bases at J, with 16 bases in the middle. The CDR3 has 13 residues.

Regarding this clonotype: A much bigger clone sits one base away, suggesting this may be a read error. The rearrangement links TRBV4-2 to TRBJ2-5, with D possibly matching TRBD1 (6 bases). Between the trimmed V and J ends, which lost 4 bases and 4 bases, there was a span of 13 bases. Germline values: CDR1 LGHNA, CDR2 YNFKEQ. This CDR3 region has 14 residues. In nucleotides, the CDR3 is TGTGCCAGCAGCCGAGAACTAGGGGGAGAGACCCAGTACTTC. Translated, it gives CASSRELGGETQYF.

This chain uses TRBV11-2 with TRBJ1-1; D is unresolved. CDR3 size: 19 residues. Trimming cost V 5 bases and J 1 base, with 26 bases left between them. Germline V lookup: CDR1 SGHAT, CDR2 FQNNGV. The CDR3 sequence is CASSNPPSVAAKRNTEAFF. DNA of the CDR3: TGTGCCAGCAGCAACCCACCGTCTGTGGCAGCGAAGAGGAACACTGAAGCTTTCTTT.

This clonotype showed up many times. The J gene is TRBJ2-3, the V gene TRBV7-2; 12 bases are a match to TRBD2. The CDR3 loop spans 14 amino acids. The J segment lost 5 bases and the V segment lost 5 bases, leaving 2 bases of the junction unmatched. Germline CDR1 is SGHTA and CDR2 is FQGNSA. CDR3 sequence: CASSQGLAGDTQYF. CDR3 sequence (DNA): TGTGCCAGCAGCCAGGGACTAGCGGGAGATACGCAGTATTTT.

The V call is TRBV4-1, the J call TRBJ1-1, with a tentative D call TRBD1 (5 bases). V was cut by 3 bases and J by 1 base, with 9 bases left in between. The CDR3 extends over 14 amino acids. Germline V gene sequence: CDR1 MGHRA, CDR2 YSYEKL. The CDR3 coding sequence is TGCGCCAGCAGCCAGGCCGGGACGAACACTGAAGCTTTCTTT. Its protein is CASSQAGTNTEAFF.

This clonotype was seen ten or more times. The CDR3 DNA follows: TGTGCCAGCAGGAACACAGGGGGCAGGAGCACAGATACGCAGTATTTT. Translation gives CASRNTGGRSTDTQYF. The rearrangement uses TRBV6-5 and TRBJ2-3; 9 bases align to TRBD1. Trimming at V came to 6 bases and at J to 0 bases, leaving 7 bases not matched to a gene. The CDR3 is 16 residues long. Germline-derived CDR1 and CDR2 are MNHEY and SVGAGI.

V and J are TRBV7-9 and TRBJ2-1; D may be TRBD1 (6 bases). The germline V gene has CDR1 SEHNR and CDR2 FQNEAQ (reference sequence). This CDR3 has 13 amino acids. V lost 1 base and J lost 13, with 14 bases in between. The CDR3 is CASSLGLPGQQFF. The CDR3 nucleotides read TGTGCCAGCAGCTTAGGGTTGCCGGGACAACAGTTCTTC.

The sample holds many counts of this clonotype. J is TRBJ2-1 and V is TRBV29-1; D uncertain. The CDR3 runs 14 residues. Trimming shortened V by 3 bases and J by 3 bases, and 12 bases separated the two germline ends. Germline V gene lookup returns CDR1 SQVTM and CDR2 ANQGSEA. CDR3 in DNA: TGCAGCGTTGATCGCCTGGGCGGCTACAATGAGCAGTTCTTC. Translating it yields CSVDRLGGYNEQFF.

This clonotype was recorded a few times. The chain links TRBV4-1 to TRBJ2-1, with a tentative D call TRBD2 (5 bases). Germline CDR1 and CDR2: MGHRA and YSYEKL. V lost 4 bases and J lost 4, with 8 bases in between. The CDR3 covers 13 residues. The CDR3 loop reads CASSPGYYNEQFF. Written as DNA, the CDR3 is TGCGCCAGCAGCCCGGGATATTACAATGAGCAGTTCTTC.

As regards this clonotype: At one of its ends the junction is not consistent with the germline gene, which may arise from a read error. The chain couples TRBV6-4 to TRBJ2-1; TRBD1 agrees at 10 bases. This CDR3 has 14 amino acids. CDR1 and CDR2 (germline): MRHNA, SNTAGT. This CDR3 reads CASNRDRGSTEQVF. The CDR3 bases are TGTGCCAGTAACCGGGACAGGGGATCTACTGAGCAGGTCTTC.

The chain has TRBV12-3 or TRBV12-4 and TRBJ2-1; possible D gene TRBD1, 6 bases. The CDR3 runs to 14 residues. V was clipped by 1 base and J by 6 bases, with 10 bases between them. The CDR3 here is CASSLDVGANEQFF. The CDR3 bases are TGTGCCAGCAGTTTAGATGTGGGGGCCAATGAGCAGTTCTTC.

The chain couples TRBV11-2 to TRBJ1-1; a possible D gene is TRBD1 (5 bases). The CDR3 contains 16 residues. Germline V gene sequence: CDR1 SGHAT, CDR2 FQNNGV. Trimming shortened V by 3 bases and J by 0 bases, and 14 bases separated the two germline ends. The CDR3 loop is CASSFLGAPLNTEAFF. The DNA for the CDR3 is TGTGCCAGCAGCTTTCTAGGGGCACCCCTGAACACTGAAGCTTTCTTT.

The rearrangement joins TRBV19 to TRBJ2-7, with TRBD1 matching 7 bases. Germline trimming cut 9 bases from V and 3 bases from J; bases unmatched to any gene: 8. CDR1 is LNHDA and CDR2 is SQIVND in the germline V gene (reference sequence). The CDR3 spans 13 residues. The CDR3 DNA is TGTGCCAGCCCCGGGACAGTCAGCTACGAGCAGTACTTC. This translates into CASPGTVSYEQYF.

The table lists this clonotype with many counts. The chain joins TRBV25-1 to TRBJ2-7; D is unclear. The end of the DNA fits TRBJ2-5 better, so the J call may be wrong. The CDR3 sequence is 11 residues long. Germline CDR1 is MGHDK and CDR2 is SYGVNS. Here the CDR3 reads CASSESVTQYF. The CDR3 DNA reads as TGTGCCAGCAGTGAGTCAGTGACCCAGTACTTC.

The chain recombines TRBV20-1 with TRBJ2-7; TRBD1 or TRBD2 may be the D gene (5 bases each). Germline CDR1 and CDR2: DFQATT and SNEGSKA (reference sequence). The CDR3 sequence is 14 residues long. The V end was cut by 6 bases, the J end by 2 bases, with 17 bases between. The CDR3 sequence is CSAPLRGRTYEQYF. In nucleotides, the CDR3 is TGCAGTGCCCCACTCCGGGGCCGCACCTACGAGCAGTACTTC.

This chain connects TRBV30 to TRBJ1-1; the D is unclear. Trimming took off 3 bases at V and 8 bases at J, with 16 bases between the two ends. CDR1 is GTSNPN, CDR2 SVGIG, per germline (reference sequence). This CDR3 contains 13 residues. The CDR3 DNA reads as TGTGCCTGGAGCTCCGGAGGGATTGGGGAAGCTTTCTTT. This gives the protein CAWSSGGIGEAFF.

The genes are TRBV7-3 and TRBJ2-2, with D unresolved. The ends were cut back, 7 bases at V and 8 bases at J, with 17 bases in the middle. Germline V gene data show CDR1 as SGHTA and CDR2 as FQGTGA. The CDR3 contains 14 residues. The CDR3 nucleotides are TGTGCCAGCACAACAGCCGGGCCGCGGGGGGAGCTGTTTTTT. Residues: CASTTAGPRGELFF.

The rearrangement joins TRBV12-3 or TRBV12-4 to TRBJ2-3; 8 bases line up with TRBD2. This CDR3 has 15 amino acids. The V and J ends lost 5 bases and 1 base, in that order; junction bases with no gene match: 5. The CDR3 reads CASSRGGSGTDTQYF. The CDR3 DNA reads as TGTGCCAGCAGTCGGGGGGGCTCGGGCACAGATACGCAGTATTTT.

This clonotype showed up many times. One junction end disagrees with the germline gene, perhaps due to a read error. In DNA, the CDR3 is TGTGCCAGCAGCTTAGATCTGGCCTACGAGCAGTACTTC. This codes for CASSLDLAYEQYF. This chain connects TRBV12-3 or TRBV12-4 to TRBJ2-7; no firm D call. The CDR3 runs 13 residues.